This T cell receptor (beta chain) comes out of a study of Ad26.COV2.S vaccination and SARS-CoV-2 variants. As for the study in general: Once, or twice with 56 days between doses, Ad26.COV2.S was given intramuscularly.

Findings and limits, study-wide: Breadth of non-spike TCRs did not differ between vaccinees and placebo recipients.

Per germline, CDR1 SGHRS and CDR2 YFSETQ. The length of the CDR3 is 16 residues. V gave up 4 bases and J gave up 4 bases; unmatched junction bases: 10. Libraries were prepared by immunoSEQ multiplex PCR; TCRdb keeps only in-frame clonotypes and omits some of them. The sample lists approximately 410,000 clones, 88% occurring once. This clone was seen a single time. Its antigen remains unidentified. Treatment here: about 20 received Ad26.COV2.S at low or high dose, single or two shots; about 5 received placebo; per-sample allocation not given. Samples were taken on day 63 after the first vaccine or placebo injection. This person who donated was an adult of 18-55 years in Boston.

The material sequenced was peripheral blood, taken in a trial of Ad26.COV2.S vaccine versus placebo. The sequence derives from a person between 18 and 65 years old who received the Ad26.COV2.S COVID-19 vaccine or a placebo. This rearrangement joins TRBV5-1 to TRBJ2-2, with 7 bases aligning to TRBD1. Here the CDR3 reads CASSHGRPGGTGELFF. The CDR3 DNA sequence: TGCGCCAGCAGCCATGGGCGGCCAGGGGGCACCGGGGAGCTGTTTTTT.